These T cell receptor beta chains were read from a single sample in a study of a mutant IDH1 vaccine in newly diagnosed glioma. Clones were read by immunoSEQ multiplex PCR, and TCRdb kept only the in-frame ones, dropping some. Of about 54,000 clones listed, 84% are singletons. Their antigens are not known. The material sequenced was PBMCs, taken from a glioma patient whose treatment included an IDH1 peptide vaccine. All receptors derive from a woman aged 18-29 years with glioma. Both conserved end residues are trimmed from each CDR3. Fields, in order: V gene, CDR3 protein.

>TRBV18
ASSPGGDSYSQPQH
>TRBV5-4
ASSWGQGDYYEQY
>TRBV27
ASSSPGGWGTGELF
>TRBV4-2
ASSQGEGSGNQPQH
>TRBV5-1
ASAGDGSTPYGYT
>TRBV6-1
ASSEAGEAYEQY
>TRBV7-2
ASSLRLGGANYGYT
>TRBV14
ASSPPVSGLAKNIQY
>TRBV27
ASSLSVAGEGPQH
>TRBV6-1
ASSEYEGEGETQY
>TRBV7-2
ASSLGRGGSGNTIY
>TRBV5-1
ASSLEPGFTDTQY
>TRBV11-2
ASSLGADTGELF
>TRBV5-1
ASSLDVGTGGWNTEAF
>TRBV7-7
ASSPGPQPQH
>TRBV5-4
ASSSGLGPEEYGYT
>TRBV6-5
ASSFSTTVYNSPLH
>TRBV6-5
ASREGPYNEQF
>TRBV6-4
ASSDSGGGNNEQF
>TRBV19
ASSVAGYTLDSSYEQY
>TRBV6-5
ASSYSSSGGTEAF
>TRBV5-3
ARWTFSGNTIY
>TRBV29-1
SVGYAGITDTQY
>TRBV5-6
ASSLAVATGNTIY
>TRBV7-9
ASTQRGGSPYGYT